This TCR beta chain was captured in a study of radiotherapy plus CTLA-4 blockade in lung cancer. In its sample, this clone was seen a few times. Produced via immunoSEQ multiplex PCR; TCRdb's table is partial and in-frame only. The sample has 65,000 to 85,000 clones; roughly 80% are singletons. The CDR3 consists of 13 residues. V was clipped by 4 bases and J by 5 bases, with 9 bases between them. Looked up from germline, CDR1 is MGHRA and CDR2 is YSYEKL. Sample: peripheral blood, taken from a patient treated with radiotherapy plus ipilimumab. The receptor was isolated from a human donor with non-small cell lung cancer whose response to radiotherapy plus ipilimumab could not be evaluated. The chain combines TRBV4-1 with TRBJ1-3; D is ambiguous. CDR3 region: CASSPGSRNTIYF. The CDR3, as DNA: TGCGCCAGCAGCCCGGGGAGCAGAAACACCATATATTTT.